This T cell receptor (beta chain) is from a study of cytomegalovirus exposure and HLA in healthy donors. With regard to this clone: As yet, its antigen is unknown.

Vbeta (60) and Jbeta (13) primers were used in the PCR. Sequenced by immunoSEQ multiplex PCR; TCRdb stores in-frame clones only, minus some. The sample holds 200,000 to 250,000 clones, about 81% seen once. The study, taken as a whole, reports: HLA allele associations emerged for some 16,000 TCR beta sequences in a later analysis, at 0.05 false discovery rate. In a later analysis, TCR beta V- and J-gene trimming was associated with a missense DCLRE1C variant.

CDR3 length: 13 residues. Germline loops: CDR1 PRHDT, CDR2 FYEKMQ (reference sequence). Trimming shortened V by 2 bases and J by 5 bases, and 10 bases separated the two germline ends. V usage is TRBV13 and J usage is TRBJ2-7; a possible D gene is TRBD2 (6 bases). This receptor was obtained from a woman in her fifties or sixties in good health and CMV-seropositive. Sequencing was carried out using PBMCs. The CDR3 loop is CASSLRDWDEQYF. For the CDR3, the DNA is TGTGCCAGCAGCTTAAGGGACTGGGACGAGCAGTACTTC. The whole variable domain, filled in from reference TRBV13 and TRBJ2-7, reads AAGVIQSPRHLIKEKRETATLKCYPIPRHDTVYWYQQGPGQDPQFLISFYEKMQSDKGSIPDRFSAQQFSDYHSELNMSSLELGDSALYFCASSLRDWDEQYFGPGTRLTVT.